The 26 T cell receptor beta chains listed next were all sequenced from one sample in a study of beta chain features in type 1 diabetes. Sequenced material consisted of expressed TCRB transcripts (all of the isolated RNA was reverse transcribed). Libraries were prepared by immunoSEQ multiplex PCR; TCRdb keeps only in-frame clonotypes and omits some of them. The table lists about 700,000 clones, 13% of them singletons. The antigens for these receptors are not known. Broader study findings: All four CD4+ subsets of Type 1 diabetes patients contained TCRB CDR3s that were moderately but significantly shorter.

The sequencing input was naive CD4+ T cells from blood. These receptor sequences come from a man between 18 and 35 years old with type 1 diabetes.

The chain uses TRBV11-2 and TRBJ2-7; D unresolved. The germline V gene has CDR1 SGHAT and CDR2 FQNNGV. The V gene lost 5 bases and the J gene lost 2 bases, with 13 bases spanning the gap. The CDR3 runs 14 residues. CDR3 DNA sequence: TGTGCCAGCAGCGCTCAGGACGGCCCCTACGAGCAGTACTTC. Amino acids: CASSAQDGPYEQYF. Using reference TRBV11-2 and TRBJ2-7 for the parts outside the CDR3, the full variable domain is EAGVAQSPRYKIIEKRQSVAFWCNPISGHATLYWYQQILGQGPKLLIQFQNNGVVDDSQLPKDRFSAERLKGVDSTLKIQPAKLEDSAVYLCASSAQDGPYEQYFGPGTRLTVT.

Only a few counts were recorded for this clone. The rearrangement links TRBV18 to TRBJ2-3; D is ambiguous. The germline CDR1 and CDR2 sequences are KGHSH and LQKENI. This CDR3 is built from 12 residues. The ends were cut back, 5 bases at V and 2 bases at J, with 5 bases in the middle. The CDR3: CASSIFTDTQYF. The CDR3 DNA is TGTGCCAGCTCAATCTTCACAGATACGCAGTATTTT.

This clone turned up a few times. V gene TRBV20-1 combines with J gene TRBJ1-2, with D hard to call. V was shortened by 3 bases and J by 8 bases, with 7 bases between the two germline ends. The CDR3 has 10 residues. CDR1 and CDR2 (germline): DFQATT, SNEGSKA (reference sequence). The CDR3 DNA reads TGCAGTGCTAGCCTCTACGGCTACACCTTC. Amino acid sequence: CSASLYGYTF.

V usage is TRBV6-6 and J usage is TRBJ2-3, with TRBD2 matching 12 bases. Trimming removed 8 bases from V and 3 bases from J; junction bases left unmatched: 6. Germline V gene lookup returns CDR1 MNHNY and CDR2 SVGAGI (reference sequence). The CDR3 has 15 amino acids. The CDR3 loop is CASASSGGGTDTQYF. CDR3 in DNA: TGTGCCAGCGCCTCTAGCGGGGGGGGGACAGATACGCAGTATTTT.

V and J are TRBV30 and TRBJ2-3; no reliable D call. Germline V gene lookup returns CDR1 GTSNPN and CDR2 SVGIG (reference sequence). Trimming took 2 bases from V and 4 from J, leaving 7 bases between them. The CDR3 totals 12 residues. CDR3 nucleotides: TGTGCCTGGAGTATAAGCGCAGATACGCAGTATTTT. It yields the protein CAWSISADTQYF.

This clone was observed a handful of times. The chain joins TRBV5-1 to TRBJ2-7; D gene uncertain. Germline lookup yields CDR1 SGHRS and CDR2 YFSETQ. With 1 base removed from V and 2 bases from J, the gap between germline ends came to 4 bases. The CDR3 sequence is 12 residues long. The CDR3 sequence: CASSLFPYEQYF. CDR3 nucleotide sequence: TGCGCCAGCAGCTTGTTCCCCTACGAGCAGTACTTC.

The chain employs TRBV29-1 and TRBJ2-3, with D uncertain. Trimming shortened V by 4 bases and J by 1 base, and 3 bases separated the two germline ends. CDR3 length equals 11 residues. Germline assignment: CDR1 SQVTM and CDR2 ANQGSEA. The CDR3 region has the DNA TGCAGCGTTGTAGGCACAGATACGCAGTATTTT. Its translation is CSVVGTDTQYF.

The chain uses TRBV13 and TRBJ2-1, with 10 positions matching TRBD2. V lost 2 bases, J lost 8 bases, and 9 bases stayed unmatched. Germline V lookup: CDR1 PRHDT, CDR2 FYEKMQ (reference sequence). This CDR3 contains 16 residues. The CDR3 spells CASSLLAGVLSDEQFF. The CDR3, as DNA: TGTGCCAGCAGCTTACTAGCGGGGGTCCTCAGCGATGAGCAGTTCTTC.

This chain connects TRBV5-8 to TRBJ1-1; no firm D call. The CDR3 runs 14 residues. Trimming stripped 9 bases from V and 2 bases from J, with 17 bases between. Germline V gene lookup returns CDR1 SGHTS and CDR2 YDEGEE. CDR3 loop: CATRTWTHNTEAFF. The CDR3 DNA reads as TGTGCCACAAGGACCTGGACTCATAACACTGAAGCTTTCTTT.

This clone was seen a handful of times. V usage is TRBV5-1 and J usage is TRBJ1-1; TRBD1 is a possible D gene (5 bases). The CDR3 consists of 15 residues. CDR1 SGHRS and CDR2 YFSETQ come from the germline V gene. V was clipped by 0 bases and J by 3 bases, with 12 bases between them. CDR3 coding DNA: TGCGCCAGCAGCTTGGGTAGCGGAGGGGACACTGAAGCTTTCTTT. Translated: CASSLGSGGDTEAFF.

The sample holds a few counts of this clone. The genes are TRBV29-1 and TRBJ1-2; TRBD1 is a possible D gene (5 bases). The CDR3 has 12 residues. Trimming shortened V by 4 bases and J by 8 bases, and 14 bases separated the two germline ends. Germline CDR1 and CDR2: SQVTM and ANQGSEA. The CDR3 protein is CSVGAGGEGYTF. CDR3 nucleotides: TGCAGCGTTGGCGCCGGGGGTGAGGGCTACACCTTC.

This clone was recorded a few times. V gene TRBV19 combines with J gene TRBJ1-2, with D unresolved. V lost 3 bases to trimming and J lost 8 bases, with 13 bases between them. Germline assignment: CDR1 LNHDA and CDR2 SQIVND (reference sequence). The CDR3 spans 13 residues. Here the CDR3 reads CASSIPPSRGYTF. Written as DNA, the CDR3 is TGTGCCAGTAGTATCCCCCCGTCTCGGGGCTACACCTTC.

CDR3 sequence reads: CASSVVSSGGTTEQFF. The CDR3 region has the DNA TGTGCCAGCAGCGTAGTGTCAAGCGGGGGGACTACTGAGCAGTTCTTC. The chain recombines TRBV9 with TRBJ2-1; 9 bases are shared with TRBD2. V shed 0 bases and J 9 bases; nucleotides not matched to a gene: 10. The CDR3 consists of 16 residues. Germline CDR1 and CDR2: SGDLS and YYNGEE.

This clone was observed a handful of times. The chain uses TRBV19 and TRBJ2-1, with TRBD1 identical over 9 bases. CDR3 length: 15 amino acids. In germline, CDR1 is LNHDA, CDR2 SQIVND (reference sequence). Trimming at V came to 6 bases and at J to 1 base, leaving 4 bases not matched to a gene. CDR3 region: CASRPDRGSYNEQFF. The CDR3 DNA is TGTGCCAGTAGGCCGGACAGGGGTTCCTACAATGAGCAGTTCTTC.

Only a few counts were recorded for this clone. The V and J genes are TRBV5-1 and TRBJ2-7; 8 nucleotides agree with TRBD1. The CDR3 runs 13 residues. Germline V gene sequence: CDR1 SGHRS, CDR2 YFSETQ. The J segment lost 3 bases and the V segment lost 3 bases, leaving 2 bases of the junction unmatched. The CDR3 reads CASSSGQGYEQYF. The CDR3 nucleotides are TGCGCCAGCAGCTCCGGACAGGGCTACGAGCAGTACTTC.

This chain uses TRBV14 with TRBJ2-5; maybe TRBD1 (5 bases). CDR1 and CDR2 (germline): SGHDN, FVKESK. Between the trimmed V and J ends, which lost 4 bases and 5 bases, there was a span of 11 bases. The CDR3 is 13 amino acids. CDR3 in DNA: TGTGCCAGCAGCCCCCAGGGTGGGGAGACCCAGTACTTC. The encoded protein is CASSPQGGETQYF.

Only a few counts were recorded for this clone. This chain connects TRBV6-6 to TRBJ1-3; D uncertain. Germline lookup yields CDR1 MNHNY and CDR2 SVGAGI (reference sequence). The CDR3 is 14 amino acids. The germline V and J ends were trimmed by 4 bases and 2 bases, with 9 bases remaining between them. The CDR3 spells CASSFGATGNTIYF. The CDR3 DNA sequence: TGTGCCAGCAGTTTCGGAGCTACTGGAAACACCATATATTTT.

The CDR3: CAWSARGRADTEAFF. CDR3 nucleotides: TGTGCCTGGAGTGCCCGGGGCAGGGCCGACACTGAAGCTTTCTTT. The chain uses TRBV30 and TRBJ1-1; D is possibly TRBD1 (5 bases). Germline V gene sequence: CDR1 GTSNPN, CDR2 SVGIG (reference sequence). Trimming removed 1 base from V and 3 bases from J, with 15 bases in between. The CDR3 has 15 amino acids. Supplemented by reference TRBV30 and TRBJ1-1, the full variable domain reads SQTIHQWPATLVQPVGSPLSLECTVEGTSNPNLYWYRQAAGRGLQLLFYSVGIGQISSEVPQNLSASRPQDRQFILSSKKLLLSDSGFYLCAWSARGRADTEAFFGQGTRLTVV.

This clone has just one count. J is TRBJ1-3 and V is TRBV25-1; a possible D gene is TRBD1 (5 bases). The CDR3 runs 14 residues. Trimming took off 8 bases at V and 0 bases at J, with 11 bases between the two ends. Looked up from germline, CDR1 is MGHDK and CDR2 is SYGVNS. Here the CDR3 DNA reads TGTGCCAGCGGGGCCACACCCTCTGGAAACACCATATATTTT. It translates to CASGATPSGNTIYF.

This chain connects TRBV25-1 to TRBJ1-1; a possible D gene is TRBD1 (5 bases). There are 17 residues in the CDR3. Germline assignment: CDR1 MGHDK and CDR2 SYGVNS. V shed 1 base and J shed 3 bases, with 18 bases lying between them. The CDR3 loop reads CASSELKGGGGDTEAFF. The CDR3 DNA reads TGTGCCAGCAGTGAATTAAAAGGAGGTGGGGGAGACACTGAAGCTTTCTTT.

The rearrangement uses TRBV29-1 and TRBJ1-2; 7 bases are shared with TRBD1. V shed 4 bases and J 3 bases; nucleotides not matched to a gene: 8. Germline loops: CDR1 SQVTM, CDR2 ANQGSEA. The length of the CDR3 is 14 residues. CDR3 in DNA: TGCAGCGTTGCGGGACAGCCCCGAGACTATGGCTACACCTTC. Translation gives CSVAGQPRDYGYTF.

J is TRBJ2-5 and V is TRBV6-5; D uncertain. This CDR3 region has 15 residues. The germline V gene has CDR1 MNHEY and CDR2 SVGAGI. V lost 0 bases, J lost 2 bases, and 10 bases lay in between. The CDR3 DNA sequence: TGTGCCAGCAGTTACTCCCGTCAACTGCAAGAGACCCAGTACTTC. Translation: CASSYSRQLQETQYF.

This clone was observed a few times. This chain joins TRBV13 and TRBJ1-2, with 8 bases identical to TRBD1. V trimming: 5 bases; J trimming: 0 bases; junction bases outside the gene matches: 5. This CDR3 has 15 amino acids. Germline V CDR1 and CDR2: PRHDT, FYEKMQ (reference sequence). The CDR3 reads CASSLNRGTNYGYTF. The DNA of the CDR3 is TGTGCCAGCAGCCTGAACAGGGGGACTAACTATGGCTACACCTTC.

The V gene is TRBV7-2, the J gene TRBJ2-5; 8 bases agree with TRBD1. J lost 5 bases, V lost 3 bases, and 2 bases had no gene match. The CDR3 is made up of 13 amino acids. CDR1 SGHTA and CDR2 FQGNSA come from the germline V gene. CDR3 region: CASSLTGAETQYF. The DNA for the CDR3 is TGTGCCAGCAGCTTGACAGGGGCGGAGACCCAGTACTTC.

Notes on this clone: Compared with germline, one end of the junction differs, possibly owing to a read error. The chain recombines TRBV6-5 with TRBJ2-1; possibly TRBD1 or TRBD2 for D (5 bases each). The CDR3 sequence is 14 residues long. Germline V gives CDR1 MNHEY, CDR2 SVGAGI. The CDR3, as DNA: TGTGCCAGCAGTGTCCCAATTATAACGGGACCTCGGCTCTTC. Translation: CASSVPIITGPRLF.

This clone occurred a few times. V is TRBV7-9 and J is TRBJ1-5, with 8 bases identical to TRBD1. This CDR3 spans 16 amino acids. CDR1 is SEHNR and CDR2 is FQNEAQ in the germline V gene (reference sequence). With 1 base clipped from V and 2 bases from J, the junction kept 4 bases outside the gene matches. In nucleotides, the CDR3 is TGTGCCAGCAGCTTAGGGACAGGGCTGGGCAATCAGCCCCAGCATTTT. Residues: CASSLGTGLGNQPQHF.